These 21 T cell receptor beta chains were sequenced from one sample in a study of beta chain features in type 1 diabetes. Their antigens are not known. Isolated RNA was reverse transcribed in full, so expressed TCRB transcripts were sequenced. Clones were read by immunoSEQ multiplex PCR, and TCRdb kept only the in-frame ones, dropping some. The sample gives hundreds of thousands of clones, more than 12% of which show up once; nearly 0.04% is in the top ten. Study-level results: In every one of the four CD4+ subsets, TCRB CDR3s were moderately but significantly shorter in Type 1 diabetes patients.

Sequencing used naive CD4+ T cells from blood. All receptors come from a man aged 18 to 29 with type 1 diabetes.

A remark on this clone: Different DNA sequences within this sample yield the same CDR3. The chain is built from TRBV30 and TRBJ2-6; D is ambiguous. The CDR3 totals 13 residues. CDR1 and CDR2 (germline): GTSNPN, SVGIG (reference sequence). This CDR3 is CASNPSGANVLTF. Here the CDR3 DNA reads TGTGCTTCTAATCCCTCTGGGGCCAACGTCCTGACTTTC.

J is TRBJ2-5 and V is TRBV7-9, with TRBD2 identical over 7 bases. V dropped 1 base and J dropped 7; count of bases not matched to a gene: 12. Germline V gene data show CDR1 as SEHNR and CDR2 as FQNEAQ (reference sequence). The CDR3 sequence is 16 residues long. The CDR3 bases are TGTGCCAGCAGCTTAGTTGCCAGCGGGATGGGCGGGACCCAGTACTTC. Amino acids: CASSLVASGMGGTQYF. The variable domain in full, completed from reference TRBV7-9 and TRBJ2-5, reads DTGVSQNPRHKITKRGQNVTFRCDPISEHNRLYWYRQTLGQGPEFLTYFQNEAQLEKSRLLSDRFSAERPKGSFSTLEIQRTEQGDSAMYLCASSLVASGMGGTQYFGPGTRLLVL.

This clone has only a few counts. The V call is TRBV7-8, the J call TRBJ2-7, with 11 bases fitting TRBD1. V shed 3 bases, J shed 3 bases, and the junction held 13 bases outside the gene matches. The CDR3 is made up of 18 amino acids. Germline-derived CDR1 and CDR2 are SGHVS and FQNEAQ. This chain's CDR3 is CASSFGQGAPRQVYEQYF. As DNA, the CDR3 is TGTGCCAGCAGCTTTGGACAGGGGGCGCCCCGACAGGTCTACGAGCAGTACTTC.

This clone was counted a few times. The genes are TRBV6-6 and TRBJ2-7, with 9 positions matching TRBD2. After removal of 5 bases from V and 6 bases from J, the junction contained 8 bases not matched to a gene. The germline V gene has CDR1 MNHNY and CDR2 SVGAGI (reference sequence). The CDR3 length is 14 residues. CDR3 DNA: TGTGCCAGCAGTCGGACTAGCGAGGTGGTCGAGCAGTACTTC. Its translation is CASSRTSEVVEQYF.

CDR3 amino acids: CASWDRANSPLHF. The CDR3, as DNA: TGTGCCAGCTGGGACAGGGCAAATTCACCCCTCCACTTT. This chain uses TRBV6-1 with TRBJ1-6; 9 bases fit TRBD1. The CDR3 has 13 amino acids. V trimming: 8 bases; J trimming: 7 bases; junction bases outside the gene matches: 3. Germline assignment: CDR1 MNHNS and CDR2 SASEGT.

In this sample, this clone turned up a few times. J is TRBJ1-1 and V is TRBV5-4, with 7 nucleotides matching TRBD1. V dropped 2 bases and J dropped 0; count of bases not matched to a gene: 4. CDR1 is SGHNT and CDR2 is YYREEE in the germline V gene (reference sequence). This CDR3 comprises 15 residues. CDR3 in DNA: TGTGCCAGCAGCTTTCCGACAGGGATGAACACTGAAGCTTTCTTT. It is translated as CASSFPTGMNTEAFF. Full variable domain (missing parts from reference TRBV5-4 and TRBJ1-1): ETGVTQSPTHLIKTRGQQVTLRCSSQSGHNTVSWYQQALGQGPQFIFQYYREEENGRGNFPPRFSGLQFPNYSSELNVNALELDDSALYLCASSFPTGMNTEAFFGQGTRLTVV.

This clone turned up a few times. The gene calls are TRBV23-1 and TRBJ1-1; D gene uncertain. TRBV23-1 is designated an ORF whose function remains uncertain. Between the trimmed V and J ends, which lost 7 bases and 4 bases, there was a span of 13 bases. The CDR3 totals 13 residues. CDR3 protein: CASTLRGGTEAFF. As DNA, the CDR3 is TGCGCCAGCACCCTACGTGGCGGCACTGAAGCTTTCTTT.

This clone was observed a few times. The CDR3 DNA is TGTGCCTGGAGTCCAAGGGGACCGGACTCGCAGTTCTTC. It specifies CAWSPRGPDSQFF. This chain links TRBV30 with TRBJ2-1, with D perhaps TRBD1 or TRBD2 (5 bases each). CDR3 length: 13 residues. The V end was cut by 2 bases, the J end by 12 bases, with 17 bases between. Germline V gene sequence: CDR1 GTSNPN, CDR2 SVGIG (reference sequence).

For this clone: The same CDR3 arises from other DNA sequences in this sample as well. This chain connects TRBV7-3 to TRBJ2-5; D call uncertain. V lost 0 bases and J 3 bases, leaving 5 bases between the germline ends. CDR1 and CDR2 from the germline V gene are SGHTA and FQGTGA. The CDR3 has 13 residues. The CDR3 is CASSLTREETQYF. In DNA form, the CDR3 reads TGTGCCAGCAGCTTAACACGTGAAGAGACCCAGTACTTC.

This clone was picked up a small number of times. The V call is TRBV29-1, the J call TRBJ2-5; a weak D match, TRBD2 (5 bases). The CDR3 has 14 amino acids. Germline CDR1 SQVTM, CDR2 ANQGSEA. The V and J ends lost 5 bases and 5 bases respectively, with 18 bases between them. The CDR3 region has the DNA TGCAGCGTTCGGACTCAAAGCCCCAGGGAGACCCAGTACTTC. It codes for CSVRTQSPRETQYF.

The DNA of the CDR3 is TGTGCCAGCAGCCGATCGCCTAGCGGATACAATGAGCAGTTCTTC. Translated: CASSRSPSGYNEQFF. This chain links TRBV7-2 with TRBJ2-1; 7 bases align to TRBD2. V dropped 5 bases and J dropped 4; count of bases not matched to a gene: 8. CDR1 and CDR2 (germline): SGHTA, FQGNSA. CDR3 length: 15 residues.

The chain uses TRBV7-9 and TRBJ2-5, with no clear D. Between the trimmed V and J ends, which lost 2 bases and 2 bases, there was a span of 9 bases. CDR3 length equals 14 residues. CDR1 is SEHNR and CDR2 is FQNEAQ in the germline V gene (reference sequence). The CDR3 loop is CASSLSTIQETQYF. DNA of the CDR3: TGTGCCAGCAGCTTATCCACTATTCAAGAGACCCAGTACTTC. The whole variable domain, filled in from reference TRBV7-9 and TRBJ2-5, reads DTGVSQNPRHKITKRGQNVTFRCDPISEHNRLYWYRQTLGQGPEFLTYFQNEAQLEKSRLLSDRFSAERPKGSFSTLEIQRTEQGDSAMYLCASSLSTIQETQYFGPGTRLLVL.

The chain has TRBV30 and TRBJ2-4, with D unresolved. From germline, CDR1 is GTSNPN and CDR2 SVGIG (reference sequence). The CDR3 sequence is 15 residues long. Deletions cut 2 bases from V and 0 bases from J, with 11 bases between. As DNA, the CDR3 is TGTGCCTGGAGTCGGCCCTCACTAGCCAAAAACATTCAGTACTTC. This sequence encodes CAWSRPSLAKNIQYF.

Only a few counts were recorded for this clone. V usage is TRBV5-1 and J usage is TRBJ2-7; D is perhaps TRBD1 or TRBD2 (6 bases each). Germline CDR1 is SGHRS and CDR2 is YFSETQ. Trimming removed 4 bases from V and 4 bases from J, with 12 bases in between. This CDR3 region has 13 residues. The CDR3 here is CASSPQGRYEQYF. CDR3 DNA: TGCGCCAGCAGCCCTCAGGGGAGGTACGAGCAGTACTTC.

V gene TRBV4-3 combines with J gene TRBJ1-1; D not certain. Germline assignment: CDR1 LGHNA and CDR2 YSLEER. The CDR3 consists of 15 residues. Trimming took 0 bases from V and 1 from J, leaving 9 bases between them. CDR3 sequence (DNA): TGCGCCAGCAGCCAAGAAGGAAGAACGAACACTGAAGCTTTCTTT. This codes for CASSQEGRTNTEAFF.

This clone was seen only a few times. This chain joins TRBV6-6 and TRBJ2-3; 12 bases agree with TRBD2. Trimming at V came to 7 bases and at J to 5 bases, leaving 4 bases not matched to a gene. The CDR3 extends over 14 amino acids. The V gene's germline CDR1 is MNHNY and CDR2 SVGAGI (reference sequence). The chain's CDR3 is CASMPGLAGDTQYF. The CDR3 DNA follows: TGTGCCAGCATGCCGGGACTAGCGGGAGATACGCAGTATTTT.

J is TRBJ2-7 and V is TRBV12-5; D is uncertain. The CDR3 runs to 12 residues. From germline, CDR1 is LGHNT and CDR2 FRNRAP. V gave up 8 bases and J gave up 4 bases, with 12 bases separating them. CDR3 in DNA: TGTGCTAGTAAACTTATGTCTTACGAGCAGTACTTC. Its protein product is CASKLMSYEQYF.

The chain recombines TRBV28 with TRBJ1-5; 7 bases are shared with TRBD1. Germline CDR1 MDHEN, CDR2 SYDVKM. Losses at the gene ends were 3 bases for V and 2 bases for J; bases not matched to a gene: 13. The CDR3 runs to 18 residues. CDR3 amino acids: CASSFLDRVNLGNQPQHF. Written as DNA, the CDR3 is TGTGCCAGCAGTTTTCTCGACAGGGTGAATTTAGGCAATCAGCCCCAGCATTTT.

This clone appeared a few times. The DNA of the CDR3 is TGTGCCAGCAGTTTAAGGCAGGGGAGGGCTGAAGCTTTCTTT. This encodes CASSLRQGRAEAFF. V gene TRBV28 combines with J gene TRBJ1-1, with a tentative D call TRBD1 (6 bases). The CDR3 extends over 14 amino acids. Trimming removed 2 bases from V and 6 bases from J, with 13 bases in between. The germline gives CDR1 MDHEN, CDR2 SYDVKM.

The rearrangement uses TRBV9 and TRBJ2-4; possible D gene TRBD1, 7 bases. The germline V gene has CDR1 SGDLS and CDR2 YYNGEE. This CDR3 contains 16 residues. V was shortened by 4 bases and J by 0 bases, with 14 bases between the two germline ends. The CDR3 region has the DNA TGTGCCAGCAGCCCCGGGGGACAGCCAGCCAAAAACATTCAGTACTTC. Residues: CASSPGGQPAKNIQYF. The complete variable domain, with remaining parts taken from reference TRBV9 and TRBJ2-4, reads DSGVTQTPKHLITATGQRVTLRCSPRSGDLSVYWYQQSLDQGLQFLIQYYNGEERAKGNILERFSAQQFPDLHSELNLSSLELGDSALYFCASSPGGQPAKNIQYFGAGTRLSVL.

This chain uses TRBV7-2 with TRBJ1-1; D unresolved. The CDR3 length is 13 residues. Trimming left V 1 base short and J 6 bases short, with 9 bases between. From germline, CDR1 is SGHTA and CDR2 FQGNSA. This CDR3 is CASSLGEPSEAFF. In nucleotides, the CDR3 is TGTGCCAGCAGCTTAGGGGAACCCTCTGAAGCTTTCTTT. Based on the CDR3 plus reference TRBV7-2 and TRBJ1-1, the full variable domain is GAGVSQSPSNKVTEKGKDVELRCDPISGHTALYWYRQSLGQGLEFLIYFQGNSAPDKSGLPSDRFSAERTGGSVSTLTIQRTQQEDSAVYLCASSLGEPSEAFFGQGTRLTVV.